Listed below are T cell receptor beta chains from one sample, sequenced in a study of post-analysis software for immune sequencing data. MiXCR, run by TCRdb on the PCR reads, gives a single entry per CDR3 protein. The sample contains hundreds of thousands of distinct CDR3 sequences, about 50% of which appear only once. The sequencing sample was made of blood. These receptors all stem from a girl between 10 and 17 years old with multiple sclerosis. The CDR3 runs from the conserved cysteine through the conserved F or W. Each record gives: V gene, D gene, J gene, clone size, CDR3 DNA, CDR3 protein. D genes are given only for firm matches. Size is omitted from some rows. Given values are once, few, many or a class for expanded clones.

v_call: TRBV5-1
d_call: .
j_call: TRBJ2-1
clone_size: .
cdr3_nt: TGCGCCAGCAGCTATTTTCCGGGACTCCGCTCCTACAATGAGCAGTTCTTC
cdr3_aa: CASSYFPGLRSYNEQFF

v_call: TRBV6-1
d_call: .
j_call: TRBJ1-5
clone_size: few
cdr3_nt: TGTGCCAGCACCGATCAACCACAGCCCCAGCATTTT
cdr3_aa: CASTDQPQPQHF

v_call: TRBV29-1
d_call: .
j_call: TRBJ2-1
clone_size: .
cdr3_nt: TGCAGCGTTGGGCGAACCGTCTATGAGCAGTTCTTC
cdr3_aa: CSVGRTVYEQFF

v_call: TRBV15
d_call: .
j_call: TRBJ1-2
clone_size: .
cdr3_nt: TGTGCCACCAGCAGGCGCCTAGCGGGGGCCTATAGTGGCTACACCTTC
cdr3_aa: CATSRRLAGAYSGYTF

v_call: TRBV5-1
d_call: TRBD1
j_call: TRBJ1-1
clone_size: .
cdr3_nt: TGTGCCAGCAGCTTAGCGACAGGGGGCACTGAAGCTTTCTTT
cdr3_aa: CASSLATGGTEAFF

v_call: TRBV7-2
d_call: .
j_call: TRBJ2-5
clone_size: .
cdr3_nt: TGTGCCAGCAGCCCTGTGACCCAAGGGACCCAGTACTTC
cdr3_aa: CASSPVTQGTQYF

v_call: TRBV29-1
d_call: TRBD2
j_call: TRBJ2-2
clone_size: .
cdr3_nt: TGCAGCGTTGGACTAGCGGCCACCGGGGAGCTGTTTTTT
cdr3_aa: CSVGLAATGELFF

v_call: TRBV7-2
d_call: TRBD2
j_call: TRBJ2-7
clone_size: .
cdr3_nt: TGTGCCAGCAGCTTAGCCGGGACTAGCGGTTACGAGCAGTACTTC
cdr3_aa: CASSLAGTSGYEQYF

v_call: TRBV20-1
d_call: .
j_call: TRBJ2-1
clone_size: .
cdr3_nt: TGCAGTGCTACTCCCTCCAGTGAGCAGTTCTTC
cdr3_aa: CSATPSSEQFF

v_call: TRBV29-1
d_call: .
j_call: TRBJ2-6
clone_size: .
cdr3_nt: TGCAACGTTGGCGGGGCTGGGGCCAACGTCCTGACTTTC
cdr3_aa: CNVGGAGANVLTF

v_call: TRBV5-1
d_call: .
j_call: TRBJ2-3
clone_size: few
cdr3_nt: TGCGCCAGCAGCATCTGGGGCACAGATACGCAGTATTTT
cdr3_aa: CASSIWGTDTQYF

v_call: TRBV20-1
d_call: .
j_call: TRBJ2-7
clone_size: few
cdr3_nt: TGCAGTGCCCTTGACGGGCGGGTCTACGAGCAGTACTTC
cdr3_aa: CSALDGRVYEQYF

v_call: TRBV29-1
d_call: .
j_call: TRBJ2-5
clone_size: few
cdr3_nt: TGCAGCGGCAGGGGGGCGGGAGAGACCCAGTACTTC
cdr3_aa: CSGRGAGETQYF

v_call: TRBV12-5
d_call: .
j_call: TRBJ2-1
clone_size: .
cdr3_nt: TGTGCTAGTGGTTATTTGGAATACGGTGAGCAGTTCTTC
cdr3_aa: CASGYLEYGEQFF

v_call: TRBV7-9
d_call: .
j_call: TRBJ1-1
clone_size: .
cdr3_nt: TGTGCCAGCAGCACCGGACACCCTGAAGCTTTCTTT
cdr3_aa: CASSTGHPEAFF

v_call: TRBV20-1
d_call: .
j_call: TRBJ2-5
clone_size: .
cdr3_nt: TGCAGTGCTAGAGACGGGACTCCCAAAAGACGAGAGACCCAGTACTTC
cdr3_aa: CSARDGTPKRRETQYF

v_call: TRBV12-3/TRBV12-4
d_call: .
j_call: TRBJ2-5
clone_size: .
cdr3_nt: TGTGCCAGCAGTTTAGCGCCGGGACTTCAAGAGACCCAGTACTTC
cdr3_aa: CASSLAPGLQETQYF

v_call: TRBV7-3
d_call: .
j_call: TRBJ2-1
clone_size: few
cdr3_nt: TGTGCCAGCAGCGTCACCAATGCAGGGTTCCCCTACAATGAGCAGTTCTTC
cdr3_aa: CASSVTNAGFPYNEQFF

v_call: TRBV18
d_call: .
j_call: TRBJ1-2
clone_size: .
cdr3_nt: TGTGCCAGCTCTCCCGACACACAATATGGCTACACCTTC
cdr3_aa: CASSPDTQYGYTF

v_call: TRBV10-3
d_call: .
j_call: TRBJ1-6
clone_size: .
cdr3_nt: TGTGCCATCAGTGAGGATAAAGGACGGCCCCTCCACTTT
cdr3_aa: CAISEDKGRPLHF

v_call: TRBV20-1
d_call: .
j_call: TRBJ2-7
clone_size: .
cdr3_nt: TGCAGTGCTAAGAGACACCTCCAAACCTCCTACGAGCAGTACTTC
cdr3_aa: CSAKRHLQTSYEQYF

v_call: TRBV20-1
d_call: TRBD2
j_call: TRBJ2-1
clone_size: .
cdr3_nt: TGCAGTGCTGCTCGCGGGGGGCCCTCCTACAATGAGCAGTTCTTC
cdr3_aa: CSAARGGPSYNEQFF